Given below is one T cell receptor beta chain in context. Its specific antigen is unknown. The sample holds no much larger clone one base away, and base qualities are not on file. The sample originates from a study of CD8 T cells in ankylosing spondylitis (TCRdb year 2017). In terms of the full investigation: The study profiled T cell receptor beta repertoires in healthy donors and ankylosing spondylitis patients to find disease-linked TCR variants. In total, the full study cohort was made up of some 110 healthy donors and 25 or so ankylosing spondylitis patients. Peripheral blood was sampled, and synovial fluid was also collected from ankylosing spondylitis patients.

Sequencing relied on an Illumina HiSeq 2500. Quantitative 5'-RACE with molecular barcodes was the method used to prepare the TCR beta libraries. Turning to the authors' computational methods: A new computational method based on a probabilistic model of VDJ rearrangement was used to identify disease-linked TCR variants. In TCRdb, the public reads were trimmed at Q25 with fastp and aligned with MiXCR, with productive beta chains retained. Every entry covers one CDR3 protein and lists the most common genes and DNA from its rows. The V and J calls here are based on TCRdb, not the publication. For this sample there are around 130,000 distinct CDR3 sequences; about a sixth appear just once. The ten largest clones add up to about 33% of the sample. Study-level results and caveats: Some of the motif variants had been reported before in the synovial fluid and blood of reactive arthritis patients, a finding that suggests common disease-initiation mechanisms. The disease-linked clones had a CD8+ phenotype and were found at relatively low frequencies in peripheral blood. A TCR beta motif of fewer than 10 highly homologous amino acid variants appeared characteristic of blood from ankylosing spondylitis patients. According to the report, matched synovial fluid samples from ankylosing spondylitis patients were significantly enriched for the disease-linked clones.

CDR1 is given as KGHDR and CDR2 as SFDVKD, both from the germline V gene. The CDR3, cysteine through phenylalanine, is 16 amino acids long. The read is trimmed to its CDR3 DNA, 48 bases read in frame from base 1. The germline V and J ends show losses of 5 bases and 5 bases respectively, and no gene match explains 10 bases of the junction. This TCR came from a male donor with ankylosing spondylitis. Here the chain combines TRBV24-1 and TRBJ2-5, with TRBD1 identical over 10 junction bases. Sequencing was carried out using blood, either unsorted or a sorted T cell fraction (not recorded which). The CDR3 protein is CATSARDRGGLETQYF. The DNA sequence is given as TGTGCCACCAGTGCTCGGGACAGGGGAGGTCTTGAGACCCAGTACTTC.